The 26 T cell receptor beta chains in this list originate from one sample, sequenced in a study of metastatic and nonmetastatic thyroid tumors. Each patient came to thyroid surgery without any prior treatment (of any kind). Through MiXCR, TCRdb re-clonotyped the PCR reads. Of some 37,000 clones in the sample, more than 45% were seen once. The sample consisted of tumor tissue. The receptors were gathered from a male donor with papillary thyroid cancer or a benign thyroid nodule (not recorded which). Some clones in this sample may be carry-over from other donors' samples.

Concerning this clone: At one end the junction does not follow the germline gene, possibly because of a read error. The V gene is TRBV3-1, the J gene TRBJ2-7; 15 nucleotides align to TRBD2. Germline values: CDR1 LGHDT, CDR2 YNNKEL (reference sequence). There are 15 residues in the CDR3. CDR3 amino acids: CSSSPPGTSGRLQYF. CDR3 DNA sequence: TGTTCCAGCAGCCCCCCCGGGACTAGCGGGAGGCTGCAGTACTTC.

This clone was detected once. The chain joins TRBV14 to TRBJ1-3; TRBD1 aligns across 7 bases. Germline values: CDR1 SGHDN, CDR2 FVKESK. J lost 9 bases, V lost 2 bases, and 4 bases had no gene match. The CDR3 length is 13 residues. CDR3 in amino acids: CASSQTTGVTIYF. The DNA for the CDR3 is TGTGCCAGCAGCCAAACCACAGGGGTCACCATATATTTT.

V is TRBV20-1 and J is TRBJ1-5; D perhaps matches TRBD1 (5 bases). CDR1 and CDR2 (germline): DFQATT, SNEGSKA (reference sequence). This CDR3 spans 12 amino acids. Trimming cost V 1 base and J 8 bases, with 9 bases left between them. As DNA, the CDR3 is TGCAGTGCTAGAGCAGGGTGGAAGCCCCAGCATTTT. It codes for CSARAGWKPQHF.

The rearrangement joins TRBV12-3 or TRBV12-4 to TRBJ2-1; no clear D. V was clipped by 4 bases and J by 0 bases, with 10 bases between them. This CDR3 spans 15 amino acids. The CDR3: CASSSSPSSYNEQFF. DNA of the CDR3: TGTGCCAGCAGTTCTTCACCGAGCTCCTACAATGAGCAGTTCTTC.

This clone qualifies as medium-sized. The rearrangement joins TRBV9 to TRBJ2-5; TRBD2 matches 7 bases. The length of the CDR3 is 15 residues. Germline lookup yields CDR1 SGDLS and CDR2 YYNGEE. J gave up 5 bases and V 0 bases, and 7 bases lay outside the gene matches. The chain's CDR3 is CASSVAAGVRETQYF. The CDR3, as DNA: TGTGCCAGCAGCGTAGCTGCGGGAGTGAGGGAGACCCAGTACTTC.

The V and J genes are TRBV9 and TRBJ2-7; 7 bases line up with TRBD1. With 3 bases clipped from V and 4 bases from J, the junction kept 10 bases outside the gene matches. The CDR3 totals 15 residues. The germline V gene has CDR1 SGDLS and CDR2 YYNGEE. The CDR3 here is CASSETGTDLYEQYF. The CDR3 DNA reads as TGTGCCAGCAGCGAGACCGGGACAGACCTTTACGAGCAGTACTTC.

CDR3 nucleotide sequence: TGCAGTGCTAGAAGGAAGTTAATAGGGGGCAATAATTCACCCCTCCACTTT. Encoded protein: CSARRKLIGGNNSPLHF. The chain carries TRBV20-1 and TRBJ1-6, with 7 bases fitting TRBD1. Germline V gene sequence: CDR1 DFQATT, CDR2 SNEGSKA (reference sequence). Trimming cost V 2 bases and J 5 bases; bases outside gene matches: 12. This CDR3 comprises 17 residues.

The V and J genes are TRBV5-1 and TRBJ2-1, with D hard to call. Trimming took 1 base from V and 3 from J, leaving 5 bases between them. Looked up from germline, CDR1 is SGHRS and CDR2 is YFSETQ. CDR3 length: 13 residues. CDR3 loop: CASSLTGYNEQFF. CDR3 sequence (DNA): TGCGCCAGCAGCTTGACGGGCTACAATGAGCAGTTCTTC.

This clone was detected only a few times. The gene calls are TRBV18 and TRBJ1-2, with D possibly matching TRBD1 (5 bases). This CDR3 is built from 12 residues. The V end was cut by 1 base, the J end by 6 bases, with 6 bases between. Germline CDR1 and CDR2: KGHSH and LQKENI. The CDR3 loop reads CASSPRGDGYTF. Here the CDR3 DNA reads TGTGCCAGCTCACCACGAGGGGATGGCTACACCTTC.

This clone was counted only a few times. J is TRBJ2-1 and V is TRBV27, with TRBD2 matching over 7 bases. The junction had 10 bases not matched to a gene; V was cut back by 5 bases and J by 12 bases. Per the germline V gene, CDR1 is MNHEY and CDR2 is SMNVEV (reference sequence). There are 13 residues in the CDR3. As DNA, the CDR3 is TGTGCCAGCAGTCCCAAGCCGGGACTAAGGCAGTTCTTC. Its translation is CASSPKPGLRQFF.

This clone was observed a few times. One end of the junction does not line up with germline, which may come from a read error. The V and J genes are TRBV12-3 or TRBV12-4 and TRBJ1-3; no firm D call. This CDR3 spans 16 amino acids. CDR3 DNA sequence: TGTGCCAGCAGTTTTGACTCAAGTAACTCTGTAAACACCATATATTTT. Its translation is CASSFDSSNSVNTIYF.

This clone was observed a handful of times. J is TRBJ2-7 and V is TRBV6-1; the D gene is possibly TRBD1 (5 bases). The length of the CDR3 is 13 residues. Germline-derived CDR1 and CDR2 are MNHNS and SASEGT. V was cut by 6 bases and J by 5 bases, with 14 bases left in between. In nucleotides, the CDR3 is TGTGCCAGCAGGCACAGGACCCACCACGAGCAGTACTTC. Protein sequence: CASRHRTHHEQYF.

Ten or more counts support this clone. The V and J genes are TRBV20-1 and TRBJ2-2; 10 bases align to TRBD2. The J segment lost 3 bases and the V segment lost 2 bases, leaving 3 bases of the junction unmatched. The CDR3 runs 15 residues. Germline CDR1 reads DFQATT; CDR2 reads SNEGSKA (reference sequence). The CDR3: CSARSGTSDTGELFF. The CDR3 DNA follows: TGCAGTGCTAGATCCGGGACTAGCGACACCGGGGAGCTGTTTTTT.

This clone was counted a few times. This sequence joins TRBV30 and TRBJ2-7; D may be TRBD1 (6 bases). Trimming shortened V by 2 bases and J by 4 bases, and 15 bases separated the two germline ends. CDR1 GTSNPN and CDR2 SVGIG come from the germline V gene (reference sequence). This CDR3 region has 14 residues. CDR3 sequence reads: CAWSLVGQLYEQYF. In nucleotides, the CDR3 is TGTGCCTGGAGTTTGGTAGGACAGCTGTACGAGCAGTACTTC.

The V and J genes are TRBV9 and TRBJ2-2; no clear D gene. The CDR3 runs to 16 residues. Trimming pared 0 bases from V and 4 bases from J, leaving 13 bases between. Germline loops: CDR1 SGDLS, CDR2 YYNGEE. Here the CDR3 DNA reads TGTGCCAGCAGCGTAGTAGACAACGTGGGCACCGGGGAGCTGTTTTTT. It specifies CASSVVDNVGTGELFF.

CDR3 coding DNA: TGTGCCAGTAGTCCCAAGGGAGTCCCCTACGAGCAGTACTTC. This gives the protein CASSPKGVPYEQYF. The rearrangement links TRBV19 to TRBJ2-7; possibly TRBD2 for D (5 bases). Germline V gene lookup returns CDR1 LNHDA and CDR2 SQIVND (reference sequence). CDR3 length equals 14 residues. V dropped 5 bases and J dropped 2 bases, with 13 bases sitting between them.

This chain links TRBV9 with TRBJ2-1; 8 bases line up with TRBD2. The CDR3 is 14 residues long. Germline V lookup: CDR1 SGDLS, CDR2 YYNGEE. The V segment lost 3 bases and the J segment 9 bases; nucleotides outside the gene matches: 8. CDR3 nucleotides: TGTGCCAGCAGCGGGACTAGCTCTGTCGGTGAGCAGTTCTTC. This codes for CASSGTSSVGEQFF.

The chain carries TRBV18 and TRBJ2-7, with 8 bases identical to TRBD1. The CDR3 spans 17 residues. Unmatched junction bases numbered 13, after V lost 4 bases and J lost 2 bases. CDR1 is KGHSH, CDR2 LQKENI, per germline. The CDR3: CASSHSNQTQGAYEQYF. The CDR3 DNA is TGTGCCAGCTCACACTCAAACCAAACACAGGGGGCCTACGAGCAGTACTTC.

The chain combines TRBV5-4 with TRBJ2-3; D possibly corresponds to TRBD1 (6 bases). The CDR3 runs 14 residues. The V gene's germline CDR1 is SGHNT and CDR2 YYREEE (reference sequence). Trimming removed 4 bases at V and 0 bases at J, with 9 bases between. The CDR3 DNA sequence: TGTGCCAGCAGCCGGGGACAAAGCACAGATACGCAGTATTTT. This translates into CASSRGQSTDTQYF.

This clone was seen a few times. The rearrangement uses TRBV9 and TRBJ2-1, with TRBD1 matching over 11 bases. The V segment lost 4 bases and the J segment 8 bases; nucleotides outside the gene matches: 5. Germline V gene lookup returns CDR1 SGDLS and CDR2 YYNGEE. This CDR3 contains 14 residues. CDR3 amino acids: CASSNRDRGYEQFF. The CDR3 region has the DNA TGTGCCAGCAGCAACCGGGACAGGGGGTATGAGCAGTTCTTC.

The V call is TRBV30, the J call TRBJ2-2, with D possibly TRBD1 on 5 matching bases. CDR1 and CDR2 (germline): GTSNPN, SVGIG (reference sequence). Trimming stripped 1 base from V and 3 bases from J, with 9 bases between. This CDR3 contains 14 residues. The CDR3 DNA is TGTGCCTGGAGTGGCCCCAGGGACACCGGGGAGCTGTTTTTT. The encoded protein is CAWSGPRDTGELFF.

V gene TRBV20-1 combines with J gene TRBJ2-2; 10 bases are a match to TRBD2. The CDR3 length is 16 residues. Germline trimming cut 6 bases from V and 5 bases from J; bases unmatched to any gene: 12. The germline gives CDR1 DFQATT, CDR2 SNEGSKA (reference sequence). The CDR3 loop reads CSARGTEREGTGELFF. The CDR3 coding sequence is TGCAGTGCCCGCGGGACGGAGCGGGAGGGGACCGGGGAGCTGTTTTTT.

The chain has TRBV30 and TRBJ1-2; no reliable D call. Germline lookup yields CDR1 GTSNPN and CDR2 SVGIG (reference sequence). The CDR3 runs to 12 residues. Trimming removed 3 bases from V and 8 bases from J, with 13 bases in between. The CDR3 sequence is CAWSTFGVGYTF. CDR3 coding DNA: TGTGCCTGGAGCACCTTCGGGGTCGGCTACACCTTC.

A few counts support this clone. This chain joins TRBV19 and TRBJ2-2; the match to TRBD2 covers 8 bases. The germline CDR1 and CDR2 sequences are LNHDA and SQIVND (reference sequence). Unmatched junction bases numbered 7, after V lost 7 bases and J lost 6 bases. This CDR3 has 14 amino acids. The CDR3 region is CASKGREDAGELFF. The CDR3 DNA sequence: TGTGCCAGTAAGGGGCGGGAGGACGCCGGGGAGCTGTTTTTT. Complete variable domain (other parts from reference TRBV19 and TRBJ2-2): DGGITQSPKYLFRKEGQNVTLSCEQNLNHDAMYWYRQDPGQGLRLIYYSQIVNDFQKGDIAEGYSVSREKKESFPLTVTSAQKNPTAFYLCASKGREDAGELFFGEGSRLTVL.

The chain employs TRBV12-3 or TRBV12-4 and TRBJ1-6; D is unresolved. There are 13 residues in the CDR3. Trimming took off 4 bases at V and 10 bases at J, with 11 bases between the two ends. The CDR3 DNA reads TGTGCCAGCAGTTCCCAGGAGGGATCACCCCTCCACTTT. This sequence encodes CASSSQEGSPLHF.

The V and J genes are TRBV6-1 and TRBJ1-1; D call uncertain. The CDR3 has 13 amino acids. Trimming removed 6 bases from V and 0 bases from J, with 8 bases in between. Germline V gene sequence: CDR1 MNHNS, CDR2 SASEGT. CDR3 coding DNA: TGTGCCAGCAGCGGGGAGTTGAACACTGAAGCTTTCTTT. This gives the protein CASSGELNTEAFF.